These 27 T cell receptor beta chains originate from one sample sequenced in a study of control samples from healthy donors and cancer patients. Repertoires were generated with immunoSEQ multiplex PCR, while TCRdb's copy carries only in-frame clones and drops some. The table includes about 29,000 clones, roughly 85% detected once. Sequencing used formalin-fixed, paraffin-embedded tissue. The receptor set was obtained from a female donor with melanoma.

The V call is TRBV5-4, the J call TRBJ2-1; TRBD1 might be the D (6 bases). V was cut by 0 bases and J by 10 bases, with 8 bases left in between. Germline-derived CDR1 and CDR2 are SGHNT and YYREEE (reference sequence). There are 12 residues in the CDR3. The CDR3 protein is CASSLVGTEQFF. The CDR3 DNA sequence: TGTGCCAGCAGCTTGGTGGGGACAGAGCAGTTCTTC.

The gene calls are TRBV15 and TRBJ1-1; 7 bases line up with TRBD1. With 0 bases clipped from V and 3 bases from J, the junction kept 7 bases outside the gene matches. The CDR3 runs to 16 residues. The V gene's germline CDR1 is LNHNV and CDR2 YYDKDF (reference sequence). CDR3: CATSRDPGTEHTEAFF. The DNA of the CDR3 is TGTGCCACCAGCAGAGATCCCGGGACAGAACACACTGAAGCTTTCTTT. Complete variable domain (other parts from reference TRBV15 and TRBJ1-1): DAMVIQNPRYQVTQFGKPVTLSCSQTLNHNVMYWYQQKSSQAPKLLFHYYDKDFNNEADTPDNFQSRRPNTSFCFLDIRSPGLGDTAMYLCATSRDPGTEHTEAFFGQGTRLTVV.

The V gene is TRBV25-1, the J gene TRBJ2-4; D might be TRBD1 or TRBD2, each matching 6 bases. The V end was cut by 1 base, the J end by 8 bases, with 12 bases between. Per germline, CDR1 MGHDK and CDR2 SYGVNS. This CDR3 has 14 residues. CDR3 region: CASSESSGEDIQYF. As DNA, the CDR3 is TGTGCCAGCAGTGAATCATCAGGGGAGGACATTCAGTACTTC.

The chain has TRBV6-4 and TRBJ2-1; 11 nucleotides match TRBD2. Trimming took 3 bases from V and 7 from J; bases not matched to a gene: 8. The CDR3 has 16 residues. CDR1 and CDR2 (germline): MRHNA, SNTAGT. CDR3 nucleotide sequence: TGTGCCAGCAGTGAATCACTAGCGGGAGTGCGTAATGAGCAGTTCTTC. Protein sequence: CASSESLAGVRNEQFF.

This clone occurred once. The gene calls are TRBV9 and TRBJ1-2, with a possible D match to TRBD1 (6 bases). This CDR3 has 14 residues. Trimming cost V 2 bases and J 5 bases, with 13 bases left between them. The germline gives CDR1 SGDLS, CDR2 YYNGEE. The CDR3 DNA reads as TGTGCCAGCAGCGTCACGGGGGCGAGTTATGGCTACACCTTC. It is translated as CASSVTGASYGYTF.

This chain connects TRBV6-5 to TRBJ2-5; 12 bases are a match to TRBD1. V lost 6 bases and J lost 5; bases outside the gene matches: 7. The CDR3 extends over 15 amino acids. Germline assignment: CDR1 MNHEY and CDR2 SVGAGI. Here the CDR3 DNA reads TGTGCCAGCAGAGGGGGACAGGGGGCGATCGAGACCCAGTACTTC. It is translated as CASRGGQGAIETQYF.

J is TRBJ2-7 and V is TRBV12-3 or TRBV12-4; no firm D call. Trimming removed 6 bases at V and 1 base at J, with 4 bases between. CDR3 size: 11 residues. CDR3 region: CASRRSYEQYF. The CDR3 DNA is TGTGCCAGCAGGAGGTCCTACGAGCAGTACTTC.

This chain uses TRBV9 with TRBJ2-7, with TRBD2 matching 10 bases. CDR1 is SGDLS, CDR2 YYNGEE, per germline. CDR3 length: 15 amino acids. The trim removed 0 bases at V and 6 bases at J, leaving 6 bases unmatched. The CDR3 loop is CASSVEPSGSGEQYF. As DNA, the CDR3 is TGTGCCAGCAGCGTAGAACCTAGCGGGAGTGGCGAGCAGTACTTC.

The rearrangement links TRBV5-1 to TRBJ2-6; D might be TRBD2 (6 bases). Germline V gene data show CDR1 as SGHRS and CDR2 as YFSETQ. Trimming shortened V by 0 bases and J by 2 bases, and 6 bases separated the two germline ends. This CDR3 contains 15 residues. The CDR3 sequence is CASSLERAGANVLTF. The DNA of the CDR3 is TGCGCCAGCAGCTTGGAGCGGGCTGGGGCCAACGTCCTGACTTTC.

The genes are TRBV29-1 and TRBJ2-7; possibly TRBD1 or TRBD2 for D (5 bases each). The CDR3 contains 13 residues. The V and J ends lost 6 bases and 5 bases respectively, with 17 bases between them. Germline V lookup: CDR1 SQVTM, CDR2 ANQGSEA. Here the CDR3 reads CSVARDRTHEQYF. CDR3 coding DNA: TGCAGCGTCGCCAGGGACCGTACCCACGAGCAGTACTTC.

This chain uses TRBV7-9 with TRBJ1-2; no clear D gene. The CDR3 runs 11 residues. Trimming took off 4 bases at V and 7 bases at J, with 7 bases between the two ends. Germline CDR1 SEHNR, CDR2 FQNEAQ (reference sequence). CDR3: CASSSGGGYTF. The DNA for the CDR3 is TGTGCCAGCAGCTCCGGAGGTGGCTACACCTTC.

This chain connects TRBV5-1 to TRBJ2-3; 10 nucleotides line up with TRBD1. The germline CDR1 and CDR2 sequences are SGHRS and YFSETQ. This CDR3 is 15 amino acids long. The junction had 7 bases not matched to a gene; V was cut back by 7 bases and J by 2 bases. In nucleotides, the CDR3 is TGCGCCAGCCGGACAGGGGGAGTCCCCACAGATACGCAGTATTTT. Its translation is CASRTGGVPTDTQYF. Filled out from reference TRBV5-1 and TRBJ2-3, the complete variable domain reads KAGVTQTPRYLIKTRGQQVTLSCSPISGHRSVSWYQQTPGQGLQFLFEYFSETQRNKGNFPGRFSGRQFSNSRSEMNVSTLELGDSALYLCASRTGGVPTDTQYFGPGTRLTVL.

The CDR3 nucleotides read TGCGCCAGCAGCTTGGCCGCGGGAGGGCCGGAGGAGACCCAGTACTTC. This translates into CASSLAAGGPEETQYF. V usage is TRBV5-1 and J usage is TRBJ2-5, with 9 bases identical to TRBD2. The ends lost 0 bases at V and 5 bases at J; junction bases unmatched: 8. Germline-derived CDR1 and CDR2 are SGHRS and YFSETQ. The CDR3 runs to 16 residues.

V usage is TRBV28 and J usage is TRBJ2-2, with no clear D. This CDR3 comprises 12 residues. The germline CDR1 and CDR2 sequences are MDHEN and SYDVKM. Trimming shortened V by 6 bases and J by 4 bases, and 6 bases separated the two germline ends. The CDR3 loop reads CASRYFTGELFF. The CDR3 nucleotides are TGTGCCAGCAGATACTTCACCGGGGAGCTGTTTTTT.

V is TRBV2 and J is TRBJ2-5; D might be TRBD1 (6 bases). The CDR3 is 14 residues long. The germline CDR1 and CDR2 sequences are SNHLY and FYNNEI. V lost 2 bases, J lost 4 bases, and 11 bases lay in between. The CDR3 loop reads CASSEFRGGETQYF. CDR3 bases: TGTGCCAGCAGTGAATTTCGAGGGGGAGAGACCCAGTACTTC.

The chain couples TRBV7-9 to TRBJ1-2; TRBD1 matches at 7 bases. This CDR3 is built from 15 residues. Germline V gene lookup returns CDR1 SEHNR and CDR2 FQNEAQ (reference sequence). The ends lost 1 base at V and 2 bases at J; junction bases unmatched: 4. As DNA, the CDR3 is TGTGCCAGCAGCTTAGAAGTGACAGGGAACTATGGCTACACCTTC. Protein product: CASSLEVTGNYGYTF.

The chain has TRBV6-5 and TRBJ2-2; D uncertain. Germline-derived CDR1 and CDR2 are MNHEY and SVGAGI. Trimming stripped 6 bases from V and 6 bases from J, with 8 bases between. CDR3 size: 12 residues. CDR3 loop: CASRRSAGELFF. The CDR3, as DNA: TGTGCCAGCAGACGATCGGCCGGGGAGCTGTTTTTT.

The chain couples TRBV18 to TRBJ2-2; D not resolved. Germline V gene lookup returns CDR1 KGHSH and CDR2 LQKENI. This CDR3 region has 16 residues. Deletions cut 2 bases from V and 0 bases from J, with 10 bases between. For the CDR3, the DNA is TGTGCCAGCTCACCAGTGGGAACCGCGAACACCGGGGAGCTGTTTTTT. It codes for CASSPVGTANTGELFF.

Sample share makes this clone medium-sized. The rearrangement joins TRBV19 to TRBJ2-1; no clear D gene. Between the trimmed V and J ends, which lost 2 bases and 9 bases, there was a span of 11 bases. The length of the CDR3 is 13 residues. Germline lookup yields CDR1 LNHDA and CDR2 SQIVND (reference sequence). The CDR3 DNA sequence: TGTGCCAGTAGTATACCGCTAGGCGGTGAGCAGTTCTTC. Protein product: CASSIPLGGEQFF. Supplemented by reference TRBV19 and TRBJ2-1, the full variable domain reads DGGITQSPKYLFRKEGQNVTLSCEQNLNHDAMYWYRQDPGQGLRLIYYSQIVNDFQKGDIAEGYSVSREKKESFPLTVTSAQKNPTAFYLCASSIPLGGEQFFGPGTRLTVL.

J is TRBJ1-4 and V is TRBV4-3; D might be TRBD1 (5 bases). In germline, CDR1 is LGHNA, CDR2 YSLEER. The CDR3 covers 14 residues. V gave up 0 bases and J gave up 4 bases, with 6 bases separating them. DNA for the CDR3: TGCGCCAGCAGCCAAGATCAGGGTAATGAAAAACTGTTTTTT. Its translation: CASSQDQGNEKLFF.

The genes are TRBV6-2 or TRBV6-3 and TRBJ2-3; D is uncertain. Germline CDR1 and CDR2: MNHEY and SVGEGT. V was clipped by 2 bases and J by 0 bases, with 6 bases between them. CDR3 size: 14 residues. DNA for the CDR3: TGTGCCAGCAGTTACGTGAGGAGCACAGATACGCAGTATTTT. Encoded protein: CASSYVRSTDTQYF.

This clone was recorded a few times. The J gene is TRBJ2-2, the V gene TRBV6-1; D not certain. The V end was cut by 1 base, the J end by 0 bases, with 6 bases between. Per the germline V gene, CDR1 is MNHNS and CDR2 is SASEGT. This CDR3 region has 15 residues. CDR3 loop: CASSEVWPNTGELFF. CDR3 sequence (DNA): TGTGCCAGCAGTGAAGTCTGGCCGAACACCGGGGAGCTGTTTTTT.

The genes are TRBV4-1 and TRBJ1-1; tentative D call: TRBD1 (5 bases). CDR3 length equals 15 residues. The ends were cut back, 0 bases at V and 2 bases at J, with 10 bases in the middle. The germline V gene has CDR1 MGHRA and CDR2 YSYEKL. CDR3 sequence: CASSQDQDTNTEAFF. In DNA form, the CDR3 reads TGCGCCAGCAGCCAAGACCAGGACACCAACACTGAAGCTTTCTTT.

The rearrangement uses TRBV21-1 and TRBJ2-5. TRBV21-1 is assigned pseudogene status. This CDR3 has 15 amino acids. CDR3 sequence: CASRNLGAGGETQYF. The CDR3 coding sequence is TGTGCCAGCAGGAATCTTGGGGCGGGCGGCGAGACCCAGTACTTC.

This rearrangement joins TRBV7-9 to TRBJ2-5; D remains unclear. CDR1 and CDR2 from the germline V gene are SEHNR and FQNEAQ (reference sequence). The CDR3 has 14 amino acids. V was cut by 0 bases and J by 3 bases, with 8 bases left in between. DNA for the CDR3: TGTGCCAGCAGCTTAGCGGGAAAAGAAGAGACCCAGTACTTC. It specifies CASSLAGKEETQYF.

This rearrangement joins TRBV6-1 to TRBJ1-1, with D maybe TRBD1 (6 bases). CDR1 MNHNS and CDR2 SASEGT come from the germline V gene. CDR3 length: 14 amino acids. The V end lost 0 bases, the J end lost 6 bases, and 11 bases lay between the germline ends. CDR3 in DNA: TGTGCCAGCAGTGAAGCGGCCAACAGGGCTGAAGCTTTCTTT. The encoded protein is CASSEAANRAEAFF.

This chain connects TRBV4-1 to TRBJ2-2; 8 positions match TRBD2. Germline V CDR1 and CDR2: MGHRA, YSYEKL. The CDR3 is made up of 17 amino acids. J lost 7 bases, V lost 0 bases, and 10 bases had no gene match. The CDR3, as DNA: TGCGCCAGCAGCCAAGAGGGTTCTAGCCGGGGGGGCGGGGAGCTGTTTTTT. It encodes CASSQEGSSRGGGELFF.